This TCR beta chain was sequenced for a study of Ad26.COV2.S vaccination and SARS-CoV-2 variants. Study summary: In the study, Ad26.COV2.S was injected intramuscularly once, or twice 56 days apart.

Study outcomes and limitations: Reported post-vaccination CD8+ and CD4+ T cell responses to spike showed substantial breadth.

Here immunoSEQ multiplex PCR was the method, and the copy in TCRdb shows in-frame clones only, minus some. The sample carries hundreds of thousands of clones, 70% to 90% recorded once. Remarks on this clone: Its target is unknown.

Treatment described: around 19 received Ad26.COV2.S at low or high dose, single or two shots; 5 received placebo; per-sample allocation not given. Day 63 after the first vaccine or placebo injection was the time point for sampling. Ad26.COV2.S expressed prefusion-stabilized spike from the original Wuhan strain. The CDR3 is 12 residues long. Trimming cost V 0 bases and J 8 bases, with 6 bases left between them. The germline CDR1 and CDR2 sequences are SGHDT and YYEEEE. The sample consisted of peripheral blood, taken in a trial of Ad26.COV2.S vaccine versus placebo. This clonotype originated in a person between 18 and 65 years old who received the Ad26.COV2.S COVID-19 vaccine or a placebo. The rearrangement joins TRBV5-6 to TRBJ2-4; D is undetermined. The chain's CDR3 is CASSLGSDIQYF. In DNA, the CDR3 is TGTGCCAGCAGCTTGGGGTCTGACATTCAGTACTTC.